This T cell receptor (beta chain) stems from a study of cytomegalovirus exposure and HLA in healthy donors. Concerning this clone itself: Its target is not known.

Whole-study results and caveats: Most TCR sequences were rare, but some public TCRs occurred in many donors.

The method was immunoSEQ multiplex PCR; TCRdb's version includes in-frame clones alone and lacks a portion of them. The table includes approximately 76,000 clones, approximately 93% detected once. The CDR3 loop spans 14 amino acids. Trimming took off 6 bases at V and 5 bases at J, with 16 bases between the two ends. The germline CDR1 and CDR2 sequences are MNHEY and SMNVEV (reference sequence). The sequenced material came from PBMCs. The clonotype comes from a woman aged 18 to 35 in good health and CMV-seropositive. The rearrangement joins TRBV27 to TRBJ1-1; TRBD1 is a possible D gene (5 bases). In nucleotides, the CDR3 is TGTGCCAGCAGGTACGGGGGGTCGGGGACTGAAGCTTTCTTT. It is translated as CASRYGGSGTEAFF.